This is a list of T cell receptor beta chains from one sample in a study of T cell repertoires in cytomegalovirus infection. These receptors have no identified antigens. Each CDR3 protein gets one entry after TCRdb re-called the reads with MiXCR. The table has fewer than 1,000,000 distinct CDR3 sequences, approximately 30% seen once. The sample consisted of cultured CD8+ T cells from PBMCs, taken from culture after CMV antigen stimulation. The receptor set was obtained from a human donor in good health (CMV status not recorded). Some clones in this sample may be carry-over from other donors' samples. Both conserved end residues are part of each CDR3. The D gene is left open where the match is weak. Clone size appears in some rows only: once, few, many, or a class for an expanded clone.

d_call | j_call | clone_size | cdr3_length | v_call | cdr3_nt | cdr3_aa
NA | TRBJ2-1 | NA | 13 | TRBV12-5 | TGTGCTAGTGGTTTGACCCGGGTGGGTGAGCAGTTCTTC | CASGLTRVGEQFF
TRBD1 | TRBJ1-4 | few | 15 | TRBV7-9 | TGTGCCAGCAGCAGGGACAGACGAACTAATGAAAAACTGTTTTTT | CASSRDRRTNEKLFF
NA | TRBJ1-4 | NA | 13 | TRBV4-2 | TGTGCCAGCAGCCAGGGAGGAAATGAAAAACTGTTTTTT | CASSQGGNEKLFF
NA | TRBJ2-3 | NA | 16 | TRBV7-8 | TGTGCCAGCAGCTTAGGCACAGGGAAGTCCGCAGATACGCAGTATTTT | CASSLGTGKSADTQYF
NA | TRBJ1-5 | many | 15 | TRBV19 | TGTGCCAGTAGTATAGGGGACCGGGGCAATCAGCCCCAGCATTTT | CASSIGDRGNQPQHF
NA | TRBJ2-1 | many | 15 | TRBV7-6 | TGTGCCAGCAGCCCGGGACCGGGATACTACAATGAGCAGTTCTTC | CASSPGPGYYNEQFF
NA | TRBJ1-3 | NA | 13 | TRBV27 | TGTGCCAGCGCAGGGGACTCTGGAAACACCATATATTTT | CASAGDSGNTIYF
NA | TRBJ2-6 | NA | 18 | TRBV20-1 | TGCAGTGCTATATTCGGTGGCTATAGCCTGTCTGGGGCCAACGTCCTGACTTTC | CSAIFGGYSLSGANVLTF
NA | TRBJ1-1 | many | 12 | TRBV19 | TGTGCCAGTAGTATTGGAAGGACTGAAGCTTTCTTT | CASSIGRTEAFF
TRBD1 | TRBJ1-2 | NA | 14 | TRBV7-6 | TGTGCCAGCAGCGGGACAGGAATCTCATCTGGCTACACCTTC | CASSGTGISSGYTF
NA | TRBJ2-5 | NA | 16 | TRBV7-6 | TGTGCCAGCAGCTCCGGGGCGGTTACACTCCAAGAGACCCAGTACTTC | CASSSGAVTLQETQYF
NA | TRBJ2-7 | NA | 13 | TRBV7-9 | TGTGCCAGCAACTCCGGTCCCTTATACGAGCAGTACTTC | CASNSGPLYEQYF
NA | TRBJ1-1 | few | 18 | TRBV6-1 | TGTGCCAGCAGTGAAGCGGGATTTTCATCTAGCGCCTACACTGAAGCTTTCTTT | CASSEAGFSSSAYTEAFF
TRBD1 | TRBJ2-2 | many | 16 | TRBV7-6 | TGTGCCAGCAGCTTTTCACAGGGGGCAATCACCGGGGAGCTGTTTTTT | CASSFSQGAITGELFF
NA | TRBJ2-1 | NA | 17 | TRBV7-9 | TGTGTCAGCAGCTTCCCTAGGAAACAGACCCCGGGCCATGAGCAGTTCTTC | CVSSFPRKQTPGHEQFF